The clone carrying this T cell receptor beta chain was picked up a small number of times. The antigen remains undetermined. V lost 2 bases and J lost 10, with 15 bases in between. Germline CDR1 MNHEY, CDR2 SMNVEV (reference sequence). This CDR3 contains 14 residues. The data stem from a study of T cells after yellow fever vaccination. By 5'RACE template switching, TCR cDNA was produced, with a universal primer site and UMIs added in the process. TCRdb called the 5' RACE reads again in MiXCR, with one record for every CDR3 protein. This table has 500,000 to 650,000 distinct CDR3 sequences, 9% to 15% appearing once. Study-wide findings and caveats: Reappearance after the booster was seen for most primary-vaccination clones, at roughly 96% CD4 and around 90% CD8.

The chain employs TRBV27 and TRBJ2-1; D is uncertain. The sample here was PBMCs, taken on the day of the yellow fever booster vaccination. This TCR was sampled from a man in his thirties or forties who received the YFV17D yellow fever vaccine. The CDR3 loop is CASSLSDSLGEQFF. DNA for the CDR3: TGTGCCAGCAGTTTAAGCGACTCCCTCGGGGAGCAGTTCTTC.